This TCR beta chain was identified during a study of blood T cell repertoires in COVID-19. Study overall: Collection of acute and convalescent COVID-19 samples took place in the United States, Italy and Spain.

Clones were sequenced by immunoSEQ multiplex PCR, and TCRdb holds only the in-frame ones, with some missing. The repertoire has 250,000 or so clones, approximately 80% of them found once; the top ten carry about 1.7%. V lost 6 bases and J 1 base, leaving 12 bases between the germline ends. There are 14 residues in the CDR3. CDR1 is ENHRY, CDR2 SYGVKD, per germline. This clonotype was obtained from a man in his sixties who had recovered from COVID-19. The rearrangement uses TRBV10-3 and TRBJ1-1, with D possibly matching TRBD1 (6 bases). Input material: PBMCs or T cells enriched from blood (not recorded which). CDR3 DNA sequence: TGTGCCATCAGGGGGGACACAGAGAACACTGAAGCTTTCTTT. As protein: CAIRGDTENTEAFF.